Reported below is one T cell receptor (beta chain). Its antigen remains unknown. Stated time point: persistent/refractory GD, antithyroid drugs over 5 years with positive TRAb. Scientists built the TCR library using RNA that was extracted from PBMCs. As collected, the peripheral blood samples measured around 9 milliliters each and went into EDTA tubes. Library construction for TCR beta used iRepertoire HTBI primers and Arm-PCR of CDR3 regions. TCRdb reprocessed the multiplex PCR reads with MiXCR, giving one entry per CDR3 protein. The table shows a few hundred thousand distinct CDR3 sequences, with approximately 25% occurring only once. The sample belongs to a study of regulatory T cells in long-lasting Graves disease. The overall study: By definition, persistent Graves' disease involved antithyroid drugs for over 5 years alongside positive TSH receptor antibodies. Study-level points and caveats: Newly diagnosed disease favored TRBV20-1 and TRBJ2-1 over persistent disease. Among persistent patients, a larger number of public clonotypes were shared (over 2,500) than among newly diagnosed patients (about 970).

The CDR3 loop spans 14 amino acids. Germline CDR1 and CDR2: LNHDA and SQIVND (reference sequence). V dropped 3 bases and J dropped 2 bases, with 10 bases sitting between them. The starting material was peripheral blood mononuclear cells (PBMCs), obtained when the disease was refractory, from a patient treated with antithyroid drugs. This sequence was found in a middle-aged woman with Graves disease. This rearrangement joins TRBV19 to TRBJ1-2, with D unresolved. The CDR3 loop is CASSMEYLNYGYTF. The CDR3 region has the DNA TGTGCCAGTAGTATGGAATACCTGAACTATGGCTACACCTTC.